This record concerns one TCR beta chain sequence. Data came from immunoSEQ multiplex PCR; TCRdb stores just in-frame clones and leaves some out. The repertoire holds about 14,000 clones, with approximately 85% as singletons. Germline assignment: CDR1 LGHNA and CDR2 YNFKEQ. V was pared by 1 base and J by 4 bases, with 10 bases between. This CDR3 has 14 amino acids. This sample was included in a study of tumour-infiltrating T cells in Burkitt lymphoma. Study-level information: Survival, overall and progression-free, tracked with productive clonality.

The material sequenced was tumor tissue. This TCR was recovered from a human donor with diffuse large B-cell lymphoma. The gene calls are TRBV4-2 and TRBJ1-1; weak D call: TRBD1 (5 bases). The CDR3 region has the DNA TGTGCCAGCAGCCAAGGGGGCAGGCCCACTGAAGCTTTCTTT. Protein: CASSQGGRPTEAFF.